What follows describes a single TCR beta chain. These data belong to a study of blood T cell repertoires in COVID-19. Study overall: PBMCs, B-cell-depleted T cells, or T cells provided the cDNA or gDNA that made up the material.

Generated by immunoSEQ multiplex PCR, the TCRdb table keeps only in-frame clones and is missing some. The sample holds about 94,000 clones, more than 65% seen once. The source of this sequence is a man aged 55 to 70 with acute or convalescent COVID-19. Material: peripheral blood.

The CDR3 is CASSVQGAGANVLTF. In DNA, the CDR3 is TGTGCCAGCAGCGTACAGGGAGCTGGGGCCAACGTCCTGACTTTC. The chain recombines TRBV5-4 with TRBJ2-6; possibly TRBD1 for D (6 bases). CDR1 SGHNT and CDR2 YYREEE come from the germline V gene (reference sequence). V lost 4 bases to trimming and J lost 2 bases, with 10 bases between them. CDR3 length: 15 amino acids.